This TCR beta chain was recovered during a study of T-cell reconstitution after alpha-beta-depleted transplantation in children. Study findings and constraints: At the one-year point after transplant, T-cell counts and TCRbeta diversity were found to come mostly from T cells that had been newly produced. There were some patients whose high TCRbeta diversity at day 60 came from surviving recipient T cells and thymic progenitors. Reportedly, alpha-beta T cells present about two months post-transplant originated from several hundred expanded clones of graft origin.

This CDR3 region has 11 residues. Germline V gives CDR1 SEHNR, CDR2 FQNEAQ (reference sequence). About this clonotype: The antigen is undetermined. The junction does not match germline at one end; this may be a read error.

The TCRbeta library was prepared with unique molecular identifiers. TCRdb reanalysed the PCR reads using MiXCR and keeps one entry per CDR3 protein. The table lists about 500,000 distinct CDR3 sequences, over 9.5% of them singletons. The chain is built from TRBV7-9 and TRBJ2-4; possibly TRBD1 for D (6 bases). The receptor's source is a female patient aged 2-10 years who had a stem cell transplant for aplastic anemia, so the T cells may come from the graft donor. Sequenced here: PBMCs, mostly from graft donor cells, sampled 180 days after TCRalphabeta/CD19-depleted stem cell transplant. CDR3 loop: CASSLGGQYDF. CDR3 nucleotides: TGTGCCAGCAGCTTAGGGGGACAATACGACTTC.